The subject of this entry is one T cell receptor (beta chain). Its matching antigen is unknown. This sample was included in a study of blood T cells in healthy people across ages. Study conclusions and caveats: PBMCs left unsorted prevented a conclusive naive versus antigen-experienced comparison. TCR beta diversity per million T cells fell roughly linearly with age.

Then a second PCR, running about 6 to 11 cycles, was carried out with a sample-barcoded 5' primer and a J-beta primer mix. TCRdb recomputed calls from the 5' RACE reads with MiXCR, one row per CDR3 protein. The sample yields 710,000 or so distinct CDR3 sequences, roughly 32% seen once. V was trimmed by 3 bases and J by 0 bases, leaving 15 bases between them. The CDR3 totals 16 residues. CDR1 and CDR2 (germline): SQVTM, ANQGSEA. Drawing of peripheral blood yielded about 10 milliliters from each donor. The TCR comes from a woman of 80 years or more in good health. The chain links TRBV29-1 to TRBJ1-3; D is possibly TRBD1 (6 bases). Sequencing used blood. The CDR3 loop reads CSVEDYRALSGNTIYF. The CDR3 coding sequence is TGCAGCGTTGAGGACTACAGGGCTCTCTCTGGAAACACCATATATTTT.